A selection of T cell receptor beta chains follows, all from one sample in a study of T cell repertoires in cytomegalovirus infection. In TCRdb, the reads were re-called with MiXCR into one record per CDR3 protein. This sample yields around 740,000 distinct CDR3 sequences, of which 35% to 45% are seen a single time; 2.5% to 3.5% belongs to the top ten. The sample comprised PBMCs. Receptor source: a human donor in good health (CMV status not recorded). Some clones in this sample may be carry-over from other donors' samples. The CDR3 runs from the conserved cysteine through the conserved F or W. The D gene is left open where the match is weak. Rows may omit the clone size; those that give it use once, few, many or a size class.

TRBJ2-3	NA	NA	TRBV20-1	CSASRWGTDTQYF	TGCAGTGCTAGTAGGTGGGGCACAGATACGCAGTATTTT
TRBJ1-6	NA	NA	TRBV20-1	CSARDSAGRGNSPLHF	TGCAGTGCTAGAGATTCGGCAGGGCGTGGAAATTCACCCCTCCACTTT
TRBJ1-2	NA	NA	TRBV6-6	CAIREGAAFYGYTF	TGTGCCATCAGGGAAGGGGCAGCTTTCTATGGCTACACCTTC
TRBJ1-1	few	TRBD1	TRBV7-6	CASSPTRGRETEAFF	TGTGCCAGCAGCCCAACAAGGGGGCGGGAGACTGAAGCTTTCTTT
TRBJ2-4	NA	NA	TRBV6-1	CASSERRVYNKNIQYF	TGTGCCAGCAGTGAACGCAGGGTGTATAACAAAAACATTCAGTACTTC
TRBJ1-5	few	NA	TRBV7-2	CASSLASGVPQPQHF	TGTGCCAGCAGCTTAGCATCGGGGGTGCCTCAGCCCCAGCATTTT
TRBJ2-3	many	NA	TRBV7-2	CASSFGGHSTDTQYF	TGTGCCAGCAGCTTCGGGGGCCATAGCACAGATACGCAGTATTTT
TRBJ2-3	NA	NA	TRBV7-2	CANSLVGIRTDTQYF	TGTGCCAACAGCTTAGTAGGGATCCGTACAGATACGCAGTATTTT
TRBJ1-2	NA	TRBD1	TRBV4-3	CASSQPRQGGYGYTF	TGCGCCAGCAGCCAGCCCCGACAGGGTGGATACGGCTACACCTTC
TRBJ1-6	NA	NA	TRBV28	CASSPAGSHSPLHF	TGTGCCAGCAGCCCAGCTGGGTCTCATTCACCCCTCCACTTT
TRBJ2-1	NA	NA	TRBV7-2	CASSPVAGRYNEQFF	TGTGCCAGCAGCCCCGTCGCAGGGAGGTACAATGAGCAGTTCTTC
TRBJ2-5	many	TRBD1	TRBV7-9	CASSRWPGQGMGETQYF	TGTGCCAGCAGCCGATGGCCAGGACAGGGGATGGGAGAGACCCAGTACTTC
TRBJ1-2	once	NA	TRBV29-1	CSVEAGETPYGYTF	TGCAGCGTTGAAGCAGGGGAGACTCCCTATGGCTACACCTTC
TRBJ1-5	few	TRBD1	TRBV12-3/TRBV12-4	CASSFTVGTGDSQPQHF	TGTGCCAGCAGTTTCACGGTGGGGACAGGGGACAGTCAGCCCCAGCATTTT
TRBJ2-7	NA	TRBD2	TRBV28	CASRNLAGTSGYEQYF	TGTGCCAGCAGGAATCTAGCCGGGACTAGCGGCTACGAGCAGTACTTC
TRBJ1-4	NA	NA	TRBV13	CASSLQLATNEKMFF	TGTGCCAGCAGCCTTCAGCTTGCAACTAATGAAAAAATGTTTTTT
TRBJ1-1	NA	NA	TRBV6-1	CASGEWGRAFF	TGTGCCAGCGGGGAGTGGGGGCGAGCTTTCTTT
TRBJ2-1	few	TRBD1	TRBV28	CASSPGQVSYNEQFF	TGTGCCAGCAGTCCCGGACAGGTCTCCTACAATGAGCAGTTCTTC
TRBJ1-6	many	NA	TRBV7-2	CASSPGWTENSPLHF	TGTGCCAGCAGCCCCGGTTGGACCGAGAATTCACCCCTCCACTTT
TRBJ2-5	few	NA	TRBV7-9	CASSGTGVGGLETQYF	TGTGCCAGCAGCGGCACAGGGGTGGGAGGTTTGGAGACCCAGTACTTC
TRBJ2-7	NA	NA	TRBV14	CASSHSFRDADSYEQYF	TGTGCCAGCAGCCACAGTTTCCGGGACGCAGACTCCTACGAGCAGTACTTC
TRBJ2-1	many	NA	TRBV7-2	CASTQGGRHQFF	TGTGCCAGCACCCAAGGGGGGCGTCACCAGTTCTTC
TRBJ2-2	NA	TRBD1	TRBV5-6	CASSPYRGPTGELFF	TGTGCCAGCAGCCCTTACAGGGGGCCCACCGGGGAGCTGTTTTTT
TRBJ2-2	NA	NA	TRBV6-5	CASSYSRLTGELFF	TGTGCCAGCAGTTACTCGAGGCTCACCGGGGAGCTGTTTTTT
TRBJ2-2	NA	NA	TRBV5-1	CASTKGGNTGELFF	TGCGCCAGCACCAAGGGGGGGAACACCGGGGAGCTGTTTTTT
TRBJ1-2	many	TRBD1	TRBV7-3	CASSTDRGRGYTF	TGTGCCAGCAGCACGGACAGGGGAAGAGGCTACACCTTC
TRBJ1-1	many	NA	TRBV12-3/TRBV12-4	CASSSTGKYTEAFF	TGTGCCAGCAGTTCGACAGGAAAATACACTGAAGCTTTCTTT
TRBJ2-7	many	NA	TRBV7-2	CASSLGGASGLLEQYF	TGTGCCAGCAGCTTAGGGGGGGCTAGCGGACTCCTCGAGCAGTACTTC
TRBJ2-1	few	TRBD1	TRBV19	CASSMGTGVITETYNEQFF	TGTGCCAGTAGTATGGGGACAGGGGTTATCACCGAGACCTACAATGAGCAGTTCTTC
TRBJ2-7	few	TRBD2	TRBV7-9	CASSLIAGVPAYEQYF	TGTGCCAGCAGCTTAATAGCGGGGGTCCCCGCCTACGAGCAGTACTTC
TRBJ2-5	NA	NA	TRBV7-8	CASSLSFQETQYF	TGTGCCAGCAGCTTAAGTTTCCAAGAGACCCAGTACTTC
TRBJ2-1	many	NA	TRBV28	CASSFLLLYNEQFF	TGTGCCAGCAGTTTTCTCCTACTCTACAATGAGCAGTTCTTC
TRBJ1-1	few	NA	TRBV7-9	CASSPPGAGTEAFF	TGTGCCAGCAGCCCGCCAGGGGCGGGCACTGAAGCTTTCTTT
TRBJ2-5	NA	TRBD2	TRBV7-9	CASSLVQTSGSETQYF	TGTGCCAGCAGCTTAGTTCAGACTAGCGGGAGCGAGACCCAGTACTTC
TRBJ2-7	NA	NA	TRBV7-6	CASSPRTGDEQYF	TGTGCCAGCAGCCCACGGACCGGTGACGAGCAGTACTTC
TRBJ2-7	NA	TRBD2	TRBV28	CASSPSSVGGTYEQYF	TGTGCCAGCAGTCCCTCTTCGGTCGGGGGGACCTACGAGCAGTACTTC
TRBJ2-7	NA	TRBD1	TRBV15	CATSRAGTAGQYF	TGTGCCACCAGCAGAGCAGGGACAGCCGGGCAGTACTTC
TRBJ1-3	many	NA	TRBV7-2	CASSLRGSGNTIYF	TGTGCCAGCAGCCTAAGGGGCTCTGGAAACACCATATATTTT
TRBJ1-5	NA	NA	TRBV6-5	CASRRNGNSNQPQHF	TGTGCCAGCAGACGGAATGGTAACAGCAATCAGCCCCAGCATTTT
TRBJ2-3	NA	TRBD2	TRBV7-3	CASSLTGGGAGDTQYF	TGTGCCAGCAGCTTAACCGGCGGGGGGGCCGGAGATACGCAGTATTTT
TRBJ1-5	NA	NA	TRBV12-5	CASGKCCTRFHSNQPQHF	TGTGCTAGTGGGAAGTGCTGCACCAGGTTCCATAGCAATCAGCCCCAGCATTTT
TRBJ2-5	NA	NA	TRBV12-3/TRBV12-4	CASSSQGRGETQYF	TGTGCCAGCAGTTCACAGGGAAGAGGAGAGACCCAGTACTTC
TRBJ1-4	NA	NA	TRBV15	CATSRALSEKLFF	TGTGCCACCAGCAGAGCACTTTCCGAAAAACTGTTTTTT
TRBJ2-2	many	TRBD2	TRBV7-2	CASSSRPSGMAGELFF	TGTGCCAGCAGCTCCCGTCCTAGCGGGATGGCCGGGGAGCTGTTTTTT
TRBJ2-7	many	NA	TRBV7-2	CASSSPAIYEQYF	TGTGCCAGCAGCTCCCCAGCTATCTACGAGCAGTACTTC
TRBJ2-4	NA	TRBD1	TRBV7-9	CASSFIDRENIQYF	TGTGCCAGCAGCTTCATCGACAGGGAAAACATTCAGTACTTC
TRBJ2-6	many	NA	TRBV27	CASSFWSGANVLTF	TGTGCCAGCAGTTTTTGGTCTGGGGCCAACGTCCTGACTTTC
TRBJ1-2	few	NA	TRBV7-6	CASSLSAGEYGYTF	TGTGCCAGCAGCTTATCAGCAGGGGAATATGGCTACACCTTC
TRBJ1-6	NA	TRBD1	TRBV20-1	CSPRDRGNSPLHF	TGCAGTCCCCGGGACAGGGGCAATTCACCCCTCCACTTT
TRBJ1-6	NA	TRBD1	TRBV25-1	CASSGPGTGSSPLHF	TGTGCCAGCAGTGGACCCGGGACAGGGAGTTCACCCCTCCACTTT
TRBJ1-3	few	NA	TRBV6-6	CASSAGNTIYF	TGTGCCAGCAGTGCCGGAAACACCATATATTTT